The 13 T cell receptor beta chains below come from one sample, sequenced in a study of cytomegalovirus exposure and HLA in healthy donors (dated by TCRdb to the late 2010s). The library was produced with the immunoSEQ multiplex PCR assay. TCRdb took this table from immuneACCESS and kept in-frame rearrangements with V and J called. Such tables lack part of the clones; where checked against another copy, unresolved V genes explain under half of the gap, and the rest is unexplained. Recorded for this sample are some 170,000 clones; around 96% of them occurred a single time. The ten largest clones represent about 0.89% of the sample. The sample was PBMCs. These receptors originate from a young woman in good health and CMV-seronegative.

This clone is a singleton in its sample. The chain recombines TRBV5-4 with TRBJ2-1; 11 bases align to TRBD2. Germline CDR1 and CDR2: SGHNT and YYREEE (reference sequence). V lost 4 bases and J lost 4; bases outside the gene matches: 7. The CDR3 sequence is 16 residues long. The CDR3 DNA reads TGTGCCAGCAGCCTTGGCGCTAGCGGGGGGTACAATGAGCAGTTCTTC. Translated: CASSLGASGGYNEQFF.

The chain recombines TRBV19 with TRBJ2-7; TRBD1 aligns across 8 bases. J gave up 4 bases and V 1 base, and 9 bases lay outside the gene matches. Germline V lookup: CDR1 LNHDA, CDR2 SQIVND (reference sequence). The CDR3 extends over 16 amino acids. The CDR3 protein is CASSIAPSTGAYEQYF. As DNA, the CDR3 is TGTGCCAGTAGTATAGCTCCCTCGACAGGGGCGTACGAGCAGTACTTC.

The V call is TRBV5-4, the J call TRBJ2-5; 9 bases agree with TRBD1. Germline CDR1 SGHNT, CDR2 YYREEE (reference sequence). This CDR3 comprises 17 residues. The ends lost 4 bases at V and 4 bases at J; junction bases unmatched: 14. The CDR3 nucleotides are TGTGCCAGCAGCCCCGCTACAGTAGGGACAGGGAGAGAGACCCAGTACTTC. Amino acids: CASSPATVGTGRETQYF.

CDR3 in amino acids: CATSRAGEGYYGYTF. CDR3 bases: TGTGCCACCAGCAGAGCGGGGGAGGGGTACTATGGCTACACCTTC. This chain uses TRBV15 with TRBJ1-2; TRBD1 might be the D (5 bases). This CDR3 contains 15 residues. Germline values: CDR1 LNHNV, CDR2 YYDKDF (reference sequence). V lost 1 base, J lost 3 bases, and 12 bases lay in between.

The chain is built from TRBV4-1 and TRBJ2-1, with 12 bases lining up with TRBD1. V lost 6 bases to trimming and J lost 4 bases; unmatched junction nucleotides: 4. The CDR3 extends over 15 amino acids. Germline CDR1 and CDR2: MGHRA and YSYEKL. CDR3: CASSTGQGAYNEQFF. In nucleotides, the CDR3 is TGCGCCAGCAGTACGGGACAGGGGGCTTACAATGAGCAGTTCTTC.

The gene calls are TRBV5-1 and TRBJ2-7, with 7 bases lining up with TRBD1. The germline V gene has CDR1 SGHRS and CDR2 YFSETQ. CDR3 length equals 13 residues. Trimming took 2 bases from V and 6 from J; bases not matched to a gene: 5. Written as DNA, the CDR3 is TGCGCCAGCAGCTTCGGGACAGCCGGCGAGCAGTACTTC. Translation: CASSFGTAGEQYF.

The chain joins TRBV27 to TRBJ1-5; 11 bases are shared with TRBD1. The CDR3 has 15 residues. Germline V gene data show CDR1 as MNHEY and CDR2 as SMNVEV (reference sequence). The J segment lost 11 bases and the V segment lost 1 base, leaving 7 bases of the junction unmatched. The CDR3 DNA sequence: TGTGCCAGCAGTTTATTTGGACAGGGGGCTTCGGCCCAGCATTTT. Translated: CASSLFGQGASAQHF.

The CDR3 region has the DNA TGCGCCAGCAGCCAAGATACAGGAGTCGGGAACTATGGCTACACCTTC. This gives the protein CASSQDTGVGNYGYTF. The V and J genes are TRBV4-1 and TRBJ1-2; TRBD1 is a possible D gene (5 bases). The CDR3 is made up of 16 amino acids. V was pared by 0 bases and J by 2 bases, with 13 bases between. Germline V gene sequence: CDR1 MGHRA, CDR2 YSYEKL.

This clone showed up just once. One junction end disagrees with the germline gene, perhaps due to a read error. The chain joins TRBV10-3 to TRBJ1-3; D may be TRBD1 (6 bases). This CDR3 has 13 amino acids. Germline CDR1 ENHRY, CDR2 SYGVKD. For the CDR3, the DNA is TGTGCCATCAGTGAGTCGAACCGTGGAGGACAGTTCTTT. As protein: CAISESNRGGQFF.

The chain has TRBV10-3 and TRBJ2-5; 8 bases align to TRBD1. This CDR3 has 14 residues. The V segment lost 4 bases and the J segment 5 bases; nucleotides outside the gene matches: 6. Germline values: CDR1 ENHRY, CDR2 SYGVKD. The CDR3 sequence: CAISGGTGGETQYF. The CDR3 region has the DNA TGTGCCATCAGTGGTGGGACAGGCGGGGAGACCCAGTACTTC.

The chain is built from TRBV5-1 and TRBJ1-1; TRBD1 is a possible D gene (6 bases). CDR1 and CDR2 (germline): SGHRS, YFSETQ. V lost 5 bases and J 5 bases, leaving 22 bases between the germline ends. The CDR3 consists of 16 residues. For the CDR3, the DNA is TGCGCCAGCAGTCCAGGGGCCCCCGGACGCGTAACTGAAGCTTTCTTT. Its translation: CASSPGAPGRVTEAFF. Drawing the rest from reference TRBV5-1 and TRBJ1-1, the complete variable domain is KAGVTQTPRYLIKTRGQQVTLSCSPISGHRSVSWYQQTPGQGLQFLFEYFSETQRNKGNFPGRFSGRQFSNSRSEMNVSTLELGDSALYLCASSPGAPGRVTEAFFGQGTRLTVV.

The genes are TRBV19 and TRBJ2-7; 8 bases are shared with TRBD1. The CDR3 consists of 14 residues. V gave up 7 bases and J gave up 9 bases; unmatched junction bases: 14. Germline-derived CDR1 and CDR2 are LNHDA and SQIVND (reference sequence). The CDR3 bases are TGTGCCAGTAAAGAAAGACAGGGGAGTACTCGGCAGTACTTC. This encodes CASKERQGSTRQYF. Variable domain in full (rest from reference TRBV19 and TRBJ2-7): DGGITQSPKYLFRKEGQNVTLSCEQNLNHDAMYWYRQDPGQGLRLIYYSQIVNDFQKGDIAEGYSVSREKKESFPLTVTSAQKNPTAFYLCASKERQGSTRQYFGPGTRLTVT.

V usage is TRBV27 and J usage is TRBJ2-7, with D possibly matching TRBD1 (7 bases). The CDR3 has 16 residues. Germline CDR1 reads MNHEY; CDR2 reads SMNVEV (reference sequence). V was shortened by 5 bases and J by 4 bases, with 21 bases between the two germline ends. CDR3 region: CASSISGGGAKYEQYF. Written as DNA, the CDR3 is TGTGCCAGCAGTATCTCAGGAGGGGGCGCTAAGTACGAGCAGTACTTC.